This passage covers 5 T cell receptor beta chains from one sample sequenced in a study of blood T cell repertoires in COVID-19. Assay used: immunoSEQ multiplex PCR; TCRdb lists only in-frame clones, some missing. The table records about 220,000 clones, 80% to 85% of them present only once. Material for sequencing was peripheral blood. These receptor sequences come from a woman aged 55-70 years with acute or convalescent COVID-19.

The genes are TRBV15 and TRBJ1-5; D remains ambiguous. Germline-derived CDR1 and CDR2 are LNHNV and YYDKDF (reference sequence). CDR3 length: 15 residues. V was cut by 0 bases and J by 2 bases, with 8 bases left in between. The CDR3 protein is CATSRDIQGNQPQHF. The CDR3 DNA reads as TGTGCCACCAGCAGAGATATCCAGGGCAATCAGCCCCAGCATTTT. Filled out from reference TRBV15 and TRBJ1-5, the complete variable domain reads DAMVIQNPRYQVTQFGKPVTLSCSQTLNHNVMYWYQQKSSQAPKLLFHYYDKDFNNEADTPDNFQSRRPNTSFCFLDIRSPGLGDTAMYLCATSRDIQGNQPQHFGDGTRLSIL.

This clone was recorded a few times. The CDR3 protein is CASSSRYNEAFF. As DNA, the CDR3 is TGTGCCAGCAGCTCACGGTATAATGAAGCTTTCTTT. The chain joins TRBV7-2 to TRBJ1-1; D is undetermined. Germline-derived CDR1 and CDR2 are SGHTA and FQGNSA. CDR3 length: 12 residues. V gave up 4 bases and J gave up 7 bases, with 10 bases separating them. Combining the CDR3 with reference TRBV7-2 and TRBJ1-1 gives the whole variable domain GAGVSQSPSNKVTEKGKDVELRCDPISGHTALYWYRQSLGQGLEFLIYFQGNSAPDKSGLPSDRFSAERTGGSVSTLTIQRTQQEDSAVYLCASSSRYNEAFFGQGTRLTVV.

V gene TRBV5-4 combines with J gene TRBJ1-6, with 8 bases fitting TRBD1. V lost 2 bases, J lost 5 bases, and 3 bases stayed unmatched. This CDR3 is 15 amino acids long. The germline V gene has CDR1 SGHNT and CDR2 YYREEE (reference sequence). The CDR3 sequence is CASSLMTGDNSPLHF. CDR3 nucleotide sequence: TGTGCCAGCAGCTTAATGACAGGGGATAATTCACCCCTCCACTTT.

The V call is TRBV19, the J call TRBJ1-5, with 9 bases matching TRBD1. Germline V lookup: CDR1 LNHDA, CDR2 SQIVND (reference sequence). CDR3 length equals 14 residues. V lost 5 bases and J lost 4; bases outside the gene matches: 3. The CDR3 is CASSWTGENQPQHF. The CDR3 DNA follows: TGTGCCAGTAGTTGGACAGGGGAGAATCAGCCCCAGCATTTT.

The genes are TRBV5-6 and TRBJ1-2; TRBD1 might be the D (5 bases). The CDR3 is 15 amino acids. V was trimmed by 5 bases and J by 4 bases, leaving 18 bases between them. The V gene's germline CDR1 is SGHDT and CDR2 YYEEEE. The CDR3 protein is CASRWRQPSTYGYTF. The DNA of the CDR3 is TGTGCCAGCAGATGGCGACAGCCATCCACCTATGGCTACACCTTC.